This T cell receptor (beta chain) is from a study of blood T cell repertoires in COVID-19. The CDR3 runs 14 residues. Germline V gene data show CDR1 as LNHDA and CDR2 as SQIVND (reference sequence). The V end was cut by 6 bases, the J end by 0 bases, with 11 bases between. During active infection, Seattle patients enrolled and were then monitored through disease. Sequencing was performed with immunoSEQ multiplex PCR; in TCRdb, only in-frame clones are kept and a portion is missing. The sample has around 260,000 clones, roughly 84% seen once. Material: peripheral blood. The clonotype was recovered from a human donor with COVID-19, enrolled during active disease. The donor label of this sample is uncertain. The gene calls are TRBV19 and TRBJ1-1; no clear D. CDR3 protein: CASSLNQVNTEAFF. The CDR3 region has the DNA TGTGCCAGTAGCCTCAATCAGGTGAACACTGAAGCTTTCTTT.